The subject of this entry is one TCR beta chain. The germline V gene has CDR1 LGHNT and CDR2 FRNRAP. This CDR3 is 14 amino acids long. The V and J ends lost 0 bases and 6 bases respectively, with 9 bases between them. The entry originates in a study of T cells in tumors after PD-1 blockade. Background on the study: A subset received ongoing vismodegib 150 mg daily alongside anti-PD-1 therapy.

Data came from immunoSEQ multiplex PCR; TCRdb stores just in-frame clones and leaves some out. Of around 35,000 clones in the sample, around 73% were seen once. This chain joins TRBV12-5 and TRBJ1-5; possible D gene TRBD1, 6 bases. Sequenced here: PBMCs, sampled after anti-PD-1 treatment. This TCR derives from a human donor with basal cell carcinoma. In nucleotides, the CDR3 is TGTGCTAGTGGTTTGGTGGGAGGGGGTCAGCCCCAGCATTTT. This translates into CASGLVGGGQPQHF.